One and the same sample provided the 16 T cell receptor beta chains below, sequenced in a study of tumor and adjacent non-tumor tissue in lung cancer. Three rounds of nested PCR, following a modified ARM-PCR protocol, produced the TCRbeta library. In TCRdb, the multiplex PCR reads were re-called with MiXCR into one record per CDR3 protein. The sample contains 75,000 to 95,000 distinct CDR3 sequences, 72% of which appear only once. This sample's RNA came from whole unsorted tissue. Sequenced sample: lung tumor tissue. The receptors originated from a woman between 35 and 50 years old with non-small cell lung cancer.

Points on this clonotype: One end of the junction fails to match germline, which may point to a read error. V and J are TRBV11-2 and TRBJ2-3, with D tentatively TRBD1 (5 bases). Per the germline V gene, CDR1 is SGHAT and CDR2 is FQNNGV. The CDR3 is made up of 14 amino acids. As DNA, the CDR3 is TGCGCCAGCAGCCACACGGGCACGGACAATACGCAGTATTTT. Translated, it gives CASSHTGTDNTQYF.

The rearrangement joins TRBV10-3 to TRBJ2-5; TRBD1 matches at 7 bases. Looked up from germline, CDR1 is ENHRY and CDR2 is SYGVKD. J lost 4 bases, V lost 6 bases, and 8 bases had no gene match. This CDR3 has 14 residues. For the CDR3, the DNA is TGTGCCATCAGATCACCAGGGGGTGGAGAGACCCAGTACTTC. Amino acids: CAIRSPGGGETQYF.

In regard to this clonotype: The CDR3 end shows no conserved phenylalanine or tryptophan, and so a read error is likely. The V call is TRBV11-3, the J call TRBJ2-6, with D hard to call. The CDR3 has 22 residues. The germline V gene has CDR1 SGHNT and CDR2 YENEEA. The chain's CDR3 is CARSLEGIIYSSPSTGANVLTY. In nucleotides, the CDR3 is TGTGCCAGAAGCTTAGAAGGTATAATTTACTCCTCACCAAGCACTGGGGCCAACGTCCTGACTTAC.

A word on this clonotype: This may arise from a read error, as a much more abundant clone is one base away. This chain joins TRBV5-1 and TRBJ1-6; the D is unclear. Germline CDR1 reads SGHRS; CDR2 reads YFSETQ. This CDR3 has 15 amino acids. The V end was cut by 0 bases, the J end by 0 bases, with 4 bases between. CDR3 sequence: CASSLEHSYNSPLHF. In DNA form, the CDR3 reads TGCGCCAGCAGCTTGGAGCACTCCTATAATTCACCCCTCCACTTT.

Turning to this clonotype: Possible read error: a much larger clone is one base away. This chain links TRBV20-1 with TRBJ1-5; D uncertain. CDR1 is DFQATT and CDR2 is SNEGSKA in the germline V gene (reference sequence). The CDR3 length is 14 residues. DNA of the CDR3: TGCAGTGCTAGACGGGAAAATAGCAATCAGCTCCAGCATTTT. Translating gives CSARRENSNQLQHF.

Of note for this clonotype: Here the CDR3 omits its conserved ending phenylalanine or tryptophan, so a read error is the likely source. The CDR3 bases are TGTGCCAGCAGCCCACAGACGGCAGGGATTCAAGAGCAGTACTTA. Encoded protein: CASSPQTAGIQEQYL. V is TRBV7-8 and J is TRBJ2-7, with a weak D call TRBD1 (5 bases). The V and J ends lost 5 bases and 7 bases respectively, with 21 bases between them. This CDR3 has 15 residues. The germline V gene encodes CDR1 SGHVS and CDR2 FQNEAQ.

To note about this clonotype: Germline and junction disagree at one end, which may indicate a read error. This sequence joins TRBV5-6 and TRBJ1-6; D possibly corresponds to TRBD1 (5 bases). This CDR3 region has 15 residues. Looked up from germline, CDR1 is SGHDT and CDR2 is YYEEEE. The CDR3 protein is CVSSSMDTQGSPLRF. The CDR3 coding sequence is TGTGTCAGCAGCTCAATGGACACTCAGGGTTCACCCCTCCGCTTT.

The chain combines TRBV11-2 with TRBJ2-7; tentatively, D is TRBD1 (6 bases). The CDR3 runs to 14 residues. Germline CDR1 reads SGHAT; CDR2 reads FQNNGV. Deletions cut 5 bases from V and 0 bases from J, with 11 bases between. CDR3 amino acids: CASSQQQGSYEQYF. CDR3 bases: TGTGCCAGCAGCCAGCAACAGGGCTCCTACGAGCAGTACTTC. Full variable domain (missing parts from reference TRBV11-2 and TRBJ2-7): EAGVAQSPRYKIIEKRQSVAFWCNPISGHATLYWYQQILGQGPKLLIQFQNNGVVDDSQLPKDRFSAERLKGVDSTLKIQPAKLEDSAVYLCASSQQQGSYEQYFGPGTRLTVT.

Regarding this clonotype: The junction departs from germline at one end; a sequencing error may be responsible. The rearrangement joins TRBV5-4 to TRBJ1-1; D ambiguous. Germline V gene sequence: CDR1 SGHNT, CDR2 YYREEE (reference sequence). The CDR3 is 13 residues long. This chain's CDR3 is CVSSADRNTEALF. CDR3 bases: TGTGTCAGCAGCGCAGACCGGAACACTGAAGCTTTATTT.

This clonotype was counted once. The junction shows a germline mismatch at one end, possibly a read error. The V call is TRBV11-2, the J call TRBJ1-1; no clear D. The CDR3 covers 14 residues. In germline, CDR1 is SGHAT, CDR2 FQNNGV. The CDR3 DNA is TGTGCCAGCAACTCGCGGCACGGGCGCGCTGAGGCTCTCTTT. Translation: CASNSRHGRAEALF.

This clonotype has more than one count but fewer than ten. The chain joins TRBV20-1 to TRBJ1-2; a possible D gene is TRBD1 (5 bases). This CDR3 has 15 residues. V lost 4 bases and J lost 4, with 19 bases in between. Germline V CDR1 and CDR2: DFQATT, SNEGSKA (reference sequence). The DNA of the CDR3 is TGCAGTGCTAACCCGCCCACAGACAGCGTCTATGGCTACACCTTC. Residues: CSANPPTDSVYGYTF.

As to this clonotype: Its ends do not fully match the called genes, so a read error is possible. V and J are TRBV10-3 and TRBJ2-5; 8 bases are shared with TRBD1. The CDR3 is 14 residues long. Germline V lookup: CDR1 ENHRY, CDR2 SYGVKD. The CDR3 region is CAIRPTGEEETEYF. CDR3 nucleotides: TGTGCCATCAGACCGACAGGGGAGGAGGAGACCGAGTACTTC.

This clonotype was observed a handful of times. A much larger clone differs by one base, so this may be a read error. The CDR3 protein is CSVPGLEEQYF. CDR3 nucleotide sequence: TGCAGTGTCCCGGGACTGGAGGAGCAGTACTTC. This chain connects TRBV20-1 to TRBJ2-7, with D perhaps TRBD2 (6 bases). The CDR3 spans 11 residues. Trimming took 7 bases from V and 7 from J, leaving 14 bases between them. Germline values: CDR1 DFQATT, CDR2 SNEGSKA (reference sequence).

A remark on this clonotype: The conserved phenylalanine or tryptophan is not found at the CDR3 terminus, so this likely reflects a read error. V is TRBV20-1 and J is TRBJ2-7, with 10 positions matching TRBD2. The CDR3 loop spans 16 amino acids. Germline trimming cut 4 bases from V and 2 bases from J; bases unmatched to any gene: 11. In germline, CDR1 is DFQATT, CDR2 SNEGSKA (reference sequence). The CDR3 coding sequence is TGCAGTGCTAAAACCCAATTTAGCGGGAGGCCCTACGAGCAGTACTTA. Translating it yields CSAKTQFSGRPYEQYL.

This clonotype has only one observation. V usage is TRBV6-6 and J usage is TRBJ2-7; 8 bases line up with TRBD2. There are 14 residues in the CDR3. Germline V CDR1 and CDR2: MNHNY, SVGAGI (reference sequence). Germline trimming cut 6 bases from V and 8 bases from J; bases unmatched to any gene: 12. This CDR3 reads CASRGTSGRDKQYF. The CDR3 DNA is TGTGCCAGCAGGGGAACTAGCGGAAGAGACAAGCAGTACTTC.

The chain employs TRBV10-2 and TRBJ1-5; 8 bases map to TRBD1. In germline, CDR1 is WSHSY, CDR2 SAAADI. The CDR3 has 13 residues. The CDR3 region is CSISDRANQPQHF. CDR3 DNA sequence: TGCAGCATCTCGGACAGGGCTAATCAGCCCCAGCATTTT.